This T cell receptor (beta chain) was profiled in a study of Ad26.COV2.S vaccination and SARS-CoV-2 variants. Study details: Intramuscular Ad26.COV2.S doses were given once or twice, 56 days apart.

TCRdb keeps only in-frame clones here, not all; method: immunoSEQ multiplex PCR. The sample carries about 410,000 clones, roughly 90% recorded once. Treatment in this sample: about 20 received Ad26.COV2.S at low or high dose, single or two shots; about 5 received placebo; per-sample allocation not given. Specimen acquisition occurred on day 63 following the initial vaccine or placebo injection. This person who donated was an adult of 18-55 years in Boston. Whole-study findings and limits: Spike-specific responses of CD8+ and CD4+ T cells were reported to display substantial breadth after vaccination.

As for this clone: The antigen is not known.

The specimen was peripheral blood, collected in a trial of Ad26.COV2.S vaccine versus placebo. This TCR came from a person between 18 and 65 years old who received the Ad26.COV2.S COVID-19 vaccine or a placebo.

The CDR3 protein is CSVDGIGDRGFLPYEQYF. For the CDR3, the DNA is TGCAGCGTTGATGGTATAGGGGATAGGGGCTTTCTACCCTACGAGCAGTACTTC. V usage is TRBV29-1 and J usage is TRBJ2-7; TRBD1 is a possible D gene (5 bases). The length of the CDR3 is 18 residues. The V end was cut by 3 bases, the J end by 2 bases, with 26 bases between. CDR1 and CDR2 (germline): SQVTM, ANQGSEA.